Listed below are T cell receptor beta chains from one sample, sequenced in a study of blood T cells in healthy people across ages. TCRdb analysed the 5' RACE reads with MiXCR anew, one entry per CDR3 protein. The data contain around 1,900,000 distinct CDR3 sequences, around 42% of them singletons. The sample was blood. These receptors were obtained from a human donor in good health. The CDR3 runs from the conserved cysteine through the conserved F or W. The D gene is left open where the match is weak. Size is omitted from some rows. Given values are once, few, many or a class for expanded clones.

TGTGCCAGCAGCCAGGAAGTGGTACAGTTCTTC	CASSQEVVQFF	TRBV3-1	-	-	TRBJ2-1	11
TGTGCCAGCAGCTCCCGGGCCGTCCCTGGTGATGGCTACACCTTC	CASSSRAVPGDGYTF	TRBV7-2	-	-	TRBJ1-2	15
TGTGCCAGCAAGAGGATAGCGGGGGCATCCTACAATGAGCAGTTCTTC	CASKRIAGASYNEQFF	TRBV6-5	TRBD2	-	TRBJ2-1	16
TGCAGCGTTGACGGGACAGGTGTACCATCTTTATATGGCCACACCTTC	CSVDGTGVPSLYGHTF	TRBV29-1	TRBD1	-	TRBJ1-2	16
TGTGCCAGCAGCTTGAAGGGGGGGGAGGCCTACGAGCAGTACTTC	CASSLKGGEAYEQYF	TRBV7-2	-	-	TRBJ2-7	15
TGCGCCAGCAAACGACAGGGAAGGGATCAAGAGACCCAGTACTTC	CASKRQGRDQETQYF	TRBV5-1	TRBD1	-	TRBJ2-5	15
TGCAGCGTTGGGGGGCCTGGAAACACCATATATTTT	CSVGGPGNTIYF	TRBV29-1	-	-	TRBJ1-3	12
TGTGCCAGCAGCTTCTCCGGGACTGGCCACAATGAGCAGTTCTTC	CASSFSGTGHNEQFF	TRBV7-2	-	-	TRBJ2-1	15
TGTGCCAGCAGCTTTGACTGGGGAAAGGGCTACACCTTC	CASSFDWGKGYTF	TRBV7-2	-	-	TRBJ1-2	13
TGTGCCACCAGCAGAGAAACGGGACAGGGTTTTTCTGAAGCTTTCTTT	CATSRETGQGFSEAFF	TRBV15	TRBD1	once	TRBJ1-1	16
TGTACCAGCAGCTCGAGACTAGCGGGACGGCAAGAGACCCAGTACTTC	CTSSSRLAGRQETQYF	TRBV13	TRBD2	once	TRBJ2-5	16
TGCAGCGTTGAAGGGACGGAGTATGGCTACACCTTC	CSVEGTEYGYTF	TRBV29-1	-	few	TRBJ1-2	12
TGTGCCAGCAGTTCCCCCCCGGGGCGGGGGGGCAACACCGGGGAGCTGTTTTTT	CASSSPPGRGGNTGELFF	TRBV28	TRBD2	few	TRBJ2-2	18
TGTGCCAGCAGTTTAAACGGGTTCTACGAGCAGTTCTTC	CASSLNGFYEQFF	TRBV27	-	-	TRBJ2-1	13
TGCGCCAGCAGCCAAGATTTGAGAGCCCCCAGGGCGCAGTATTTT	CASSQDLRAPRAQYF	TRBV4-3	-	many	TRBJ2-3	15
TGCGCCAGCAGCCCCGTGGTCAGACTCCTGGATGGCTACACCTTC	CASSPVVRLLDGYTF	TRBV5-1	-	few	TRBJ1-2	15
TGTGCCAGCAACCTTGGACAGGGGAATGGCTACACCTTC	CASNLGQGNGYTF	TRBV12-3/TRBV12-4	TRBD1	-	TRBJ1-2	13
TGTGCCAGCAGCTTGAACGCAGTCAACTATGGCTACACCTTC	CASSLNAVNYGYTF	TRBV5-5	-	few	TRBJ1-2	14
TGTGCCAGCAGTCCGGGACGACCCGCAAAGGAGCAGTTCTTC	CASSPGRPAKEQFF	TRBV6-1	-	once	TRBJ2-1	14
TGTGCCAGCAGTGAATCAAAAAACATATATCATAGCAATCAGCCCCAGCATTTT	CASSESKNIYHSNQPQHF	TRBV6-1	-	-	TRBJ1-5	18
TGTGCCAGCAGCTCCAGGTCCGGTAGGGATTCACCCCTCCACTTT	CASSSRSGRDSPLHF	TRBV11-3	-	-	TRBJ1-6	15
TGCAGCGCACTACTAGCCCGCACAGATACGCAGTATTTT	CSALLARTDTQYF	TRBV29-1	-	-	TRBJ2-3	13
TGTGCCAGCAGCTTAGCGCTCGGCGGGTTCCAAGAGACCCAGTACTTC	CASSLALGGFQETQYF	TRBV7-2	-	-	TRBJ2-5	16
TGCAGTGCTACTAAGACAGGTGCCATCTCCTACGAGCAGTACTTC	CSATKTGAISYEQYF	TRBV20-1	-	-	TRBJ2-7	15
TGTGCCTGCAGCTTGGCAGGGCAAGAGACCCAGTACTTC	CACSLAGQETQYF	TRBV7-2	-	-	TRBJ2-5	13
TGTGCCACCAGTGGCGCCAATGATGGGTCTACAGATACGCAGTATTTT	CATSGANDGSTDTQYF	TRBV24-1	-	-	TRBJ2-3	16
TGCAGCGTTGATGGCAGCGAAGGAGGCTACACCTTC	CSVDGSEGGYTF	TRBV29-1	-	-	TRBJ1-2	12
TGTGCCAGCAGCTTACAAACAGGGAAAGAGACCCAGTACTTC	CASSLQTGKETQYF	TRBV7-2	-	-	TRBJ2-5	14
TGTGCCAGCACAGCGAGTGGGGCCAACGTCCTGACTTTC	CASTASGANVLTF	TRBV9	-	few	TRBJ2-6	13
TGTGCCAGCAGTGTCTACCCCCCGGGACAGGGGACGCAAATGGGGAATGAAAAACTGTTTTTT	CASSVYPPGQGTQMGNEKLFF	TRBV27	TRBD1	-	TRBJ1-4	21
TGTGCCAGCAGCTGGGCTATTGGACAGCACTATGGCTACACCTTC	CASSWAIGQHYGYTF	TRBV5-5	-	-	TRBJ1-2	15
TGTGCCAGCCCGCCAGACCCGAGCTCCTACAATGAGCAGTTCTTC	CASPPDPSSYNEQFF	TRBV2	-	-	TRBJ2-1	15
TGCAGCGTTAGCCTCGACAGCTACAATGAGCAGTTCTTC	CSVSLDSYNEQFF	TRBV29-1	-	-	TRBJ2-1	13
TGCGCCACCGGGACCGCGGGTTTAATTCCCCTCCACTTT	CATGTAGLIPLHF	TRBV4-1	-	-	TRBJ1-6	13
TGTGCTAGTGCCCGGGGACAGGGAGAGACCCAGTACTTC	CASARGQGETQYF	TRBV12-5	TRBD1	-	TRBJ2-5	13
TGCAGCGGTTCCGCAGGTGTTTATGGCTACACCTTC	CSGSAGVYGYTF	TRBV29-1	-	-	TRBJ1-2	12
TGCAGCGTTGAAGCAAGGGGGGGCAATGAGCAGTTCTTC	CSVEARGGNEQFF	TRBV29-1	-	-	TRBJ2-1	13
TGTGCCAGCAGTAGCCCGGGACTAGGCGATACGCAGTATTTT	CASSSPGLGDTQYF	TRBV28	TRBD2	few	TRBJ2-3	14
TGTGCCAGCAGCTTAAGTGGCAACGGCGAGCAGTACTTC	CASSLSGNGEQYF	TRBV7-3	-	many	TRBJ2-7	13
TGTGCCAGCAGCACTTACGGGGGTAGCTATGGCTACACCTTC	CASSTYGGSYGYTF	TRBV12-3/TRBV12-4	-	-	TRBJ1-2	14
TGCAGTGCTAGAGATAGTGTGACAGGGAATAGCGAGCAGTACTTC	CSARDSVTGNSEQYF	TRBV20-1	TRBD1	-	TRBJ2-7	15
TGTGCCAGCAGCTCCGGGACGCCAAGGTCTGAGACCCAGTACTTC	CASSSGTPRSETQYF	TRBV7-2	-	once	TRBJ2-5	15
TGTGCCAGCAGCCAGCGACTGAACACTGAAGCTTTCTTT	CASSQRLNTEAFF	TRBV4-1	-	few	TRBJ1-1	13
TGCAGTGCTAGAAGGCCAGGGGGCCGGTACAATGAGCAGTTCTTC	CSARRPGGRYNEQFF	TRBV20-1	TRBD1	-	TRBJ2-1	15
TGTGCCAGCAGCTTGGGACAGGGGACAGGTGAGCAGTACTTC	CASSLGQGTGEQYF	TRBV5-6	TRBD1	-	TRBJ2-7	14